This note documents a single TCR beta chain sequence. The antigen is unknown. In the PCR, 60 Vbeta and 13 Jbeta primers were used. Method: immunoSEQ multiplex PCR; TCRdb's copy keeps in-frame clones and lacks some. The sample includes 150,000 to 200,000 clones, 75% to 90% of them seen just once. This sample stems from a study of cytomegalovirus exposure and HLA in healthy donors. In germline, CDR1 is MNHEY, CDR2 SVGAGI. CDR3 length: 13 residues. With 8 bases removed from V and 3 bases from J, the gap between germline ends came to 11 bases. Findings and caveats of the study: Data from an earlier analysis indicated that most TCR beta V segments were productive either about 90% or about 30% of the time. Reports credit the classifier with highly specific, highly sensitive diagnosis of cytomegalovirus status.

The origin of this receptor is a man in his thirties or forties in good health and CMV-seropositive. The chain links TRBV6-5 to TRBJ1-5; unclear D gene. Sequences were obtained from PBMCs. The CDR3 reads CASRAGYNQPQHF. The CDR3 DNA is TGTGCCAGCCGCGCGGGGTACAATCAGCCCCAGCATTTT.